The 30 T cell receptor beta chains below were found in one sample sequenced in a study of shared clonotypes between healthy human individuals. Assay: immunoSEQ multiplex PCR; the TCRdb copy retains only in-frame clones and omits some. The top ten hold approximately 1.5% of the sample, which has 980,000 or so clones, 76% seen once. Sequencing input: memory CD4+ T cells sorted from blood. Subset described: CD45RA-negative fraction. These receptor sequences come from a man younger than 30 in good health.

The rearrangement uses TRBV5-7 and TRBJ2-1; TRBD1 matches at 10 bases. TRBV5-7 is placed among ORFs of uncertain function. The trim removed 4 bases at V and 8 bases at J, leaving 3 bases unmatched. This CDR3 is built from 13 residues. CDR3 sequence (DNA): TGTGCCAGCAGCAGGGACAGGGGCCATGAGCAGTTCTTC. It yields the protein CASSRDRGHEQFF.

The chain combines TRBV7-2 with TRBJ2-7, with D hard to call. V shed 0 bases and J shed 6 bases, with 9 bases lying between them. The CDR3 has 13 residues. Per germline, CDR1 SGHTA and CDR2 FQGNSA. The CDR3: CASSLALGLEQYF. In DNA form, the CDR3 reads TGTGCCAGCAGCTTAGCGCTGGGTCTCGAGCAGTACTTC.

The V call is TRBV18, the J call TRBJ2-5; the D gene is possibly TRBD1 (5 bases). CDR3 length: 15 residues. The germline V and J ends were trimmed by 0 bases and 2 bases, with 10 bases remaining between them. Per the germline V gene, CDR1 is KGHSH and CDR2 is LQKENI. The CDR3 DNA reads TGTGCCAGCTCACCACCTGGCAGGGTGCAAGAGACCCAGTACTTC. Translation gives CASSPPGRVQETQYF.

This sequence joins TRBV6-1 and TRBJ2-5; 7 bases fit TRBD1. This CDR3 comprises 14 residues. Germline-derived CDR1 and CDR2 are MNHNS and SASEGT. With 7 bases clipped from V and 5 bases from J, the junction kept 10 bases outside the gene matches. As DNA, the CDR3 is TGTGCCAGCATTAGGACAGGCCCGGGGGAGACCCAGTACTTC. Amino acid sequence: CASIRTGPGETQYF.

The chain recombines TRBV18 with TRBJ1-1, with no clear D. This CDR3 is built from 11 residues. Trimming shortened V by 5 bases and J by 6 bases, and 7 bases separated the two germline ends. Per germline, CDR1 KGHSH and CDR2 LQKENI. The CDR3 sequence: CASSSQAEAFF. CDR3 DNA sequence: TGTGCCAGCTCAAGTCAGGCTGAAGCTTTCTTT. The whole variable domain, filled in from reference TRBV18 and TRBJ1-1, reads NAGVMQNPRHLVRRRGQEARLRCSPMKGHSHVYWYRQLPEEGLKFMVYLQKENIIDESGMPKERFSAEFPKEGPSILRIQQVVRGDSAAYFCASSSQAEAFFGQGTRLTVV.

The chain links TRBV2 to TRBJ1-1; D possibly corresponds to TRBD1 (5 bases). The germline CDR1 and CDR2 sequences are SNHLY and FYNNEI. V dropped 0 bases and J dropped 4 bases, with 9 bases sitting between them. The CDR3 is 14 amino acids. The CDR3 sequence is CASSEAQGVTEAFF. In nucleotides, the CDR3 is TGTGCCAGCAGTGAAGCGCAGGGAGTCACTGAAGCTTTCTTT. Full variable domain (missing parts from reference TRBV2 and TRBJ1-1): EPEVTQTPSHQVTQMGQEVILRCVPISNHLYFYWYRQILGQKVEFLVSFYNNEISEKSEIFDDQFSVERPDGSNFTLKIRSTKLEDSAMYFCASSEAQGVTEAFFGQGTRLTVV.

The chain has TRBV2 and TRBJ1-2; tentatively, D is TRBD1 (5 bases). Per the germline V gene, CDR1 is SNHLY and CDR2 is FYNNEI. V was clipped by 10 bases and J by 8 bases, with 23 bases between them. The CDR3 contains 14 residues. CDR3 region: CATEASGEGYGYTF. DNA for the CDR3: TGTGCCACCGAGGCGTCGGGGGAGGGTTACGGCTACACCTTC.

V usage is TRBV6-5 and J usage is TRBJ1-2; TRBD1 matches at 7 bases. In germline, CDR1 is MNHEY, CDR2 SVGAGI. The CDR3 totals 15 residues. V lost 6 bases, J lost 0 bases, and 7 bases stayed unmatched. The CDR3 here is CASSPTGLSNYGYTF. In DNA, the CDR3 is TGTGCCAGCAGCCCGACAGGGCTCTCTAACTATGGCTACACCTTC.

CDR3 coding DNA: TGTGCCAGCAGCTTATCCGGGAATGGGGAGCAGTACTTC. This gives the protein CASSLSGNGEQYF. This chain links TRBV11-2 with TRBJ2-7; TRBD2 might be the D (5 bases). V was clipped by 2 bases and J by 7 bases, with 12 bases between them. The germline V gene encodes CDR1 SGHAT and CDR2 FQNNGV. CDR3 length: 13 residues.

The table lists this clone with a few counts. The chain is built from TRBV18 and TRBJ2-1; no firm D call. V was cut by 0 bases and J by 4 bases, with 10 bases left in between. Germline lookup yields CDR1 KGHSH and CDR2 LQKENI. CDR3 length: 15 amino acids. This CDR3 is CASSPPNGLYNEQFF. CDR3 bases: TGTGCCAGCTCACCACCGAACGGTCTGTACAATGAGCAGTTCTTC.

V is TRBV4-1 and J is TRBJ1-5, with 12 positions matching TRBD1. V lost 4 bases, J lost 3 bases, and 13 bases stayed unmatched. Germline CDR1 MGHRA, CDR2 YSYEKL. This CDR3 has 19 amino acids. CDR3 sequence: CASSPFGTGGTVNNQPQHF. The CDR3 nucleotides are TGCGCCAGCAGCCCCTTTGGGACAGGGGGCACGGTGAACAATCAGCCCCAGCATTTT.

The CDR3 spells CASSQGPTGGKETQYF. The CDR3 DNA follows: TGCGCCAGCAGTCAAGGACCGACAGGGGGAAAAGAGACCCAGTACTTC. The chain uses TRBV5-1 and TRBJ2-5; 9 positions agree with TRBD1. Trimming removed 5 bases from V and 3 bases from J; junction bases left unmatched: 11. CDR3 length: 16 residues. Germline V gene data show CDR1 as SGHRS and CDR2 as YFSETQ.

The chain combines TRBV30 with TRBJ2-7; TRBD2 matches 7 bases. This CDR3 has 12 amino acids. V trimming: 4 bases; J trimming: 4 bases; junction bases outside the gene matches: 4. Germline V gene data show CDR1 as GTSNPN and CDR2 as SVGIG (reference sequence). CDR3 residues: CAWTRGEYEQYF. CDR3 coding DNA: TGTGCCTGGACCCGGGGGGAGTACGAGCAGTACTTC.

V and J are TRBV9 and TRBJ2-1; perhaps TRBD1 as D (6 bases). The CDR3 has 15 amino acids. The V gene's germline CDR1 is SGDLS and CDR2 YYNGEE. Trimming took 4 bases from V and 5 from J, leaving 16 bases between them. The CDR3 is CASSTYRGQNNEQFF. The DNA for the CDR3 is TGTGCCAGCAGCACCTACCGGGGACAAAACAATGAGCAGTTCTTC.

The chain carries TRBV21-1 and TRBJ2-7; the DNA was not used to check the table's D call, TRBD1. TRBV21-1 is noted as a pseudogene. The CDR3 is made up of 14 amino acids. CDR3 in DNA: TGTGCCAGCAGCGTCTCCGGGACAGGGAACGAGCAGTACTTC. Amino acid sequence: CASSVSGTGNEQYF.

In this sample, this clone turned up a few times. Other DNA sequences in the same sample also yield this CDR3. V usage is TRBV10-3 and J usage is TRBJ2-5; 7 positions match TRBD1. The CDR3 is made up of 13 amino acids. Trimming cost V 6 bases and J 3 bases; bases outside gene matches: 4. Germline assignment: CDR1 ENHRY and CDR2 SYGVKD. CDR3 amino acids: CAISDRVEETQYF. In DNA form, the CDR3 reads TGTGCCATCAGCGACAGGGTGGAAGAGACCCAGTACTTC.

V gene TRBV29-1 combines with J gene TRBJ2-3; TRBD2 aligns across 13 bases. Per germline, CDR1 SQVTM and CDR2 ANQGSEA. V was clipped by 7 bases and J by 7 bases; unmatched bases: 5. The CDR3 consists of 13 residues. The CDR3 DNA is TGCAGCGCCCGGACTAGCGGGGGCTATACGCAGTATTTT. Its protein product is CSARTSGGYTQYF.

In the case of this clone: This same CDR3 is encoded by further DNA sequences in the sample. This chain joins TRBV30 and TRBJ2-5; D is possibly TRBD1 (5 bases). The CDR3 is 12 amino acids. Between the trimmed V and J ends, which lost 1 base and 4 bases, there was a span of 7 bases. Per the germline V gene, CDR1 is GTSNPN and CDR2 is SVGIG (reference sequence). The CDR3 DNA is TGTGCCTGGAGTGCAGGGCGAGAGACCCAGTACTTC. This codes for CAWSAGRETQYF.

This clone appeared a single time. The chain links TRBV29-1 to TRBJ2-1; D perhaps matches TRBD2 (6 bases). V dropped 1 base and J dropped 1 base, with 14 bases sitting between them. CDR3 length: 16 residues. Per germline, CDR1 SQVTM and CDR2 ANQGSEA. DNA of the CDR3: TGCAGCGTTGAAGGCTTGGGACTGACATCCTACAATGAGCAGTTCTTC. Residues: CSVEGLGLTSYNEQFF.

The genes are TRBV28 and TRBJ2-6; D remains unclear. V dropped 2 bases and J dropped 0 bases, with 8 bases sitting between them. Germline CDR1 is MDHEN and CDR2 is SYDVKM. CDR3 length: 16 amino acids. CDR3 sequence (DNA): TGTGCCAGCAGTTTAGGTTTGGGCTCTGGGGCCAACGTCCTGACTTTC. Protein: CASSLGLGSGANVLTF.

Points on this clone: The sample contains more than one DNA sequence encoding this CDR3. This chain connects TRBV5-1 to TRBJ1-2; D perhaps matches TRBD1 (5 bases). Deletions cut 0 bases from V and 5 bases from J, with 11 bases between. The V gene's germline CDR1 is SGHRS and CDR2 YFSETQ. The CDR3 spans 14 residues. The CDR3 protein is CASSLDRGGYGYTF. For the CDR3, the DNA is TGCGCCAGCAGCTTGGATCGGGGCGGATATGGCTACACCTTC.

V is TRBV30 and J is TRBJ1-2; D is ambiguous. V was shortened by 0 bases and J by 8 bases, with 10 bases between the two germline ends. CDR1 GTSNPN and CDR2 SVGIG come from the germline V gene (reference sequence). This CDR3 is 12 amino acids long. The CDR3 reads CAWSVIQSGYTF. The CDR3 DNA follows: TGTGCCTGGAGTGTAATCCAGTCAGGCTACACCTTC.

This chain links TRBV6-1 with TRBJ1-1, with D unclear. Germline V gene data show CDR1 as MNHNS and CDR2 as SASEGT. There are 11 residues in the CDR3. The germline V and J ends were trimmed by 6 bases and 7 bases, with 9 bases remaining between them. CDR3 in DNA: TGTGCCAGCAGCCTCGGATTTGAAGCTTTCTTT. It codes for CASSLGFEAFF.

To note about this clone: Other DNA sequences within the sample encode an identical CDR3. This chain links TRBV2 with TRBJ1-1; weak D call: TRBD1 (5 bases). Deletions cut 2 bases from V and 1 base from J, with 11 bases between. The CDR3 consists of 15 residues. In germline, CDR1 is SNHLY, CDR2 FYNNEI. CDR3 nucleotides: TGTGCCAGCAGTGAAAGGGCCGGGGGGAACACTGAAGCTTTCTTT. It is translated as CASSERAGGNTEAFF.

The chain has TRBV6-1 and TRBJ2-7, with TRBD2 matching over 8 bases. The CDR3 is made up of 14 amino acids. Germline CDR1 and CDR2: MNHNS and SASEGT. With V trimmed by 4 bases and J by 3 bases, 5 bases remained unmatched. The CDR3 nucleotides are TGTGCCAGCAGTGTACTAGCGGAGAGCTACGAGCAGTACTTC. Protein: CASSVLAESYEQYF.

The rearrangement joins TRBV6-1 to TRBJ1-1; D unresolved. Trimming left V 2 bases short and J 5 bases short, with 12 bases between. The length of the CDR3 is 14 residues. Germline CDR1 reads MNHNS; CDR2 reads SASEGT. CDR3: CASSERRSWTEAFF. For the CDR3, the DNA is TGTGCCAGCAGTGAAAGAAGGTCTTGGACTGAAGCTTTCTTT.

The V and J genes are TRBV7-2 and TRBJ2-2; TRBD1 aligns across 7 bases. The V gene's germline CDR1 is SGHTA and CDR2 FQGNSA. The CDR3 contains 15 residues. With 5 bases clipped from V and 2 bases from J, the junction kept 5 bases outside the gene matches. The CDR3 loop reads CASSPDRVNTGELFF. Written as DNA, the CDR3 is TGTGCCAGCAGCCCAGACAGGGTTAACACCGGGGAGCTGTTTTTT.

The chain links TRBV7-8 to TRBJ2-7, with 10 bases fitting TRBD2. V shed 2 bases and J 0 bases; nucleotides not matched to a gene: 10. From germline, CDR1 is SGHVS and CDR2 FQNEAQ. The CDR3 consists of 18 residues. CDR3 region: CASSLKGLAGGYSYEQYF. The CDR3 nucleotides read TGTGCCAGCAGCTTAAAGGGTTTAGCGGGGGGATACTCCTACGAGCAGTACTTC.

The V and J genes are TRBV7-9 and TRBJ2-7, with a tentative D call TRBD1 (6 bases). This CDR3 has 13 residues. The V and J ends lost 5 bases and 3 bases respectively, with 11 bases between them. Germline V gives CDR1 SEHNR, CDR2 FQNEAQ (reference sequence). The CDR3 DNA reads TGTGCCAGCAGCCGCCGGGACAACTACGAGCAGTACTTC. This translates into CASSRRDNYEQYF.

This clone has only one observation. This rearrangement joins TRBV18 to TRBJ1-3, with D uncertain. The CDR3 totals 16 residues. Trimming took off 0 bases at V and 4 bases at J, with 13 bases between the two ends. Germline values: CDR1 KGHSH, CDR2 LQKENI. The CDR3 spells CASSPPSRALGNTIYF. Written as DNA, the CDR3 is TGTGCCAGCTCACCACCGAGTAGGGCGCTCGGAAACACCATATATTTT.